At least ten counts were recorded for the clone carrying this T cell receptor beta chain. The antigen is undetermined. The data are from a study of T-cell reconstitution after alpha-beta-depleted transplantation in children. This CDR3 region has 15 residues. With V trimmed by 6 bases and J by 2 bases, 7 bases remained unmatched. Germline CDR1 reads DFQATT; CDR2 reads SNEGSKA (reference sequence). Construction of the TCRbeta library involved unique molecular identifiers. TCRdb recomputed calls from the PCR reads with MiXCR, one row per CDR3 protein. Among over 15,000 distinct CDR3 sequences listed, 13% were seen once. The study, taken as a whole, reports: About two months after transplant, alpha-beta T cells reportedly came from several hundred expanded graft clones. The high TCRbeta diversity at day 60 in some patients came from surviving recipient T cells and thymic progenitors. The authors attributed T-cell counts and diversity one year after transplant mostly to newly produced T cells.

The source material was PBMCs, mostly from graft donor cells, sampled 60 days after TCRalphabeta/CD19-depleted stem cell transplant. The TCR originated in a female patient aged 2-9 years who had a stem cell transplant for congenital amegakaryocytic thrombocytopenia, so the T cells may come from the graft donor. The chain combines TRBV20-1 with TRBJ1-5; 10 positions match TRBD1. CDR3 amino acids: CSAGDRGGGNQPQHF. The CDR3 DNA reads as TGCAGTGCAGGGGACAGGGGTGGGGGCAATCAGCCCCAGCATTTT.